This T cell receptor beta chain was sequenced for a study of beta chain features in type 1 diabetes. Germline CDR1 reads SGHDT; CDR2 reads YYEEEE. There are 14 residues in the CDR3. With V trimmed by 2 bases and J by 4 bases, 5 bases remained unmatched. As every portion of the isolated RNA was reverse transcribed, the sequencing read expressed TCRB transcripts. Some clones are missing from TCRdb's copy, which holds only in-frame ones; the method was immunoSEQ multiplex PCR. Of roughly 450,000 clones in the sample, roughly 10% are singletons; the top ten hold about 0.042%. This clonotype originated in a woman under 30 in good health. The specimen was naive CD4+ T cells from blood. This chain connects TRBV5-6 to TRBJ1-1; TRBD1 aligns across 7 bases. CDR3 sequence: CASSFDRVSTEAFF. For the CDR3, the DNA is TGTGCCAGCAGCTTCGACAGGGTTAGCACTGAAGCTTTCTTT.